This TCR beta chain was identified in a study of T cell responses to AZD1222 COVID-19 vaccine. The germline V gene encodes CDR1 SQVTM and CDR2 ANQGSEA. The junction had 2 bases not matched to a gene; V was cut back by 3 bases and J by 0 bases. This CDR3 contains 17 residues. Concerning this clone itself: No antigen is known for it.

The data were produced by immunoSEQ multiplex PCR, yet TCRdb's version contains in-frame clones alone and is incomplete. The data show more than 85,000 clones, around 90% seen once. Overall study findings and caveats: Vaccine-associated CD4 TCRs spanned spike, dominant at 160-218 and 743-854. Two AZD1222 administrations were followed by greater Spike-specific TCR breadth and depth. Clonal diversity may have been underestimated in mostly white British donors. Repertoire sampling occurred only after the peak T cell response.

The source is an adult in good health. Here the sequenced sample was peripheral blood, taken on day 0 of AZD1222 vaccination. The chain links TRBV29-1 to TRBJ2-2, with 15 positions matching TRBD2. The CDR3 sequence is CSVEGTSGGTNTGELFF. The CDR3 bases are TGCAGCGTTGAGGGGACTAGCGGGGGGACGAACACCGGGGAGCTGTTTTTT.